The rows below give T cell receptor beta chains drawn from one sample of a study of Ad26.COV2.S vaccination and SARS-CoV-2 variants. Only in-frame clones appear in the TCRdb table, and some are missing; sequencing was by immunoSEQ multiplex PCR. The sample includes 120,000 to 150,000 clones, 70% to 90% of them seen just once. The sequencing here drew on peripheral blood, taken after recovery from COVID-19. Receptor source: a human donor who had recovered from COVID-19. Each CDR3 is given with its conserved first and last residue. D genes are given only for firm matches. Size tells how often a clone was seen (once, few, many) or the class of an expanded clone, and some rows leave it out.

v_gene: TRBV19; len: 15; d_gene: TRBD1; abundance: once; j_gene: TRBJ2-7; CDR3nt: TGTGCCAGTAGTTGGGCAGGGGGCGATACCTACGAGCAGTACTTC; CDR3aa: CASSWAGGDTYEQYF
v_gene: TRBV11-2; len: 14; d_gene: TRBD2; abundance: .; j_gene: TRBJ2-3; CDR3nt: TGTGCCAGCAGCAGACTAGCGGGGGAAGATACGCAGTATTTT; CDR3aa: CASSRLAGEDTQYF
v_gene: TRBV6-6; len: 17; d_gene: .; abundance: .; j_gene: TRBJ2-3; CDR3nt: TGTGCCAGCAGTCATTCAAGGAAGACAGGACGCACAGATACGCAGTATTTT; CDR3aa: CASSHSRKTGRTDTQYF
v_gene: TRBV14; len: 17; d_gene: .; abundance: .; j_gene: TRBJ2-6; CDR3nt: TGTGCCAGCAGCCAAATTGGTTGGAACTCTGGGGCCAACGTCCTGACTTTC; CDR3aa: CASSQIGWNSGANVLTF
v_gene: TRBV7-2; len: 14; d_gene: .; abundance: .; j_gene: TRBJ2-1; CDR3nt: TGTGCCAGCAGCTTACAGGGGCCCCCCGATGAGCAGTTCTTC; CDR3aa: CASSLQGPPDEQFF
v_gene: TRBV5-1; len: 17; d_gene: TRBD2; abundance: once; j_gene: TRBJ2-3; CDR3nt: TGCGCCAGCAGCCTTCTTAGCGGGGGGAGGGGCACAGATACGCAGTATTTT; CDR3aa: CASSLLSGGRGTDTQYF
v_gene: TRBV6-5; len: 15; d_gene: .; abundance: .; j_gene: TRBJ2-2; CDR3nt: TGTGCCAGCAACGGGCAGGCCATCCTAGCCGGGGAGCTGTTTTTT; CDR3aa: CASNGQAILAGELFF
v_gene: TRBV2; len: 16; d_gene: TRBD2; abundance: .; j_gene: TRBJ2-5; CDR3nt: TGTGCCAGCAGGTCTGGGGGGACTAGCGGGACTGAGACCCAGTACTTC; CDR3aa: CASRSGGTSGTETQYF
v_gene: TRBV4-3; len: 15; d_gene: TRBD1; abundance: few; j_gene: TRBJ2-1; CDR3nt: TGCGCCAGCAGCCATGTTACAGGGGGAAACAATGAGCAGTTCTTC; CDR3aa: CASSHVTGGNNEQFF
v_gene: TRBV2; len: 15; d_gene: .; abundance: .; j_gene: TRBJ2-7; CDR3nt: TGTGCCAGCAGTGATCCCGCTACAGGGTACTACGAGCAGTACTTC; CDR3aa: CASSDPATGYYEQYF
v_gene: TRBV10-1; len: 16; d_gene: TRBD2; abundance: .; j_gene: TRBJ2-2; CDR3nt: TGCGCCAGCTCCCTCGGGCTAGCGGGGTTAGCCGGGGAGCTGTTTTTT; CDR3aa: CASSLGLAGLAGELFF
v_gene: TRBV6-1; len: 14; d_gene: .; abundance: .; j_gene: TRBJ1-6; CDR3nt: TGTGCCAGCAGTGAACGAGGTGGGAATTCACCCCTCCACTTT; CDR3aa: CASSERGGNSPLHF
v_gene: TRBV28; len: 13; d_gene: .; abundance: .; j_gene: TRBJ1-6; CDR3nt: TGTGCCAGCAGTCCGTTCAGGAACTCACCCCTCCACTTT; CDR3aa: CASSPFRNSPLHF
v_gene: TRBV4-3; len: 17; d_gene: .; abundance: .; j_gene: TRBJ2-6; CDR3nt: TGCGCCAGCAGCCAAGAGTTAACCATCTCTGGGGCCAACGTCCTGACTTTC; CDR3aa: CASSQELTISGANVLTF
v_gene: TRBV2; len: 12; d_gene: .; abundance: .; j_gene: TRBJ2-7; CDR3nt: TGTGCCAGCAGTTCAGGGTTCTACGAGCAGTACTTC; CDR3aa: CASSSGFYEQYF
v_gene: TRBV24-1; len: 13; d_gene: .; abundance: .; j_gene: TRBJ1-2; CDR3nt: TGTGCCACCAGTCCTACAGGGACCTATGGCTACACCTTC; CDR3aa: CATSPTGTYGYTF